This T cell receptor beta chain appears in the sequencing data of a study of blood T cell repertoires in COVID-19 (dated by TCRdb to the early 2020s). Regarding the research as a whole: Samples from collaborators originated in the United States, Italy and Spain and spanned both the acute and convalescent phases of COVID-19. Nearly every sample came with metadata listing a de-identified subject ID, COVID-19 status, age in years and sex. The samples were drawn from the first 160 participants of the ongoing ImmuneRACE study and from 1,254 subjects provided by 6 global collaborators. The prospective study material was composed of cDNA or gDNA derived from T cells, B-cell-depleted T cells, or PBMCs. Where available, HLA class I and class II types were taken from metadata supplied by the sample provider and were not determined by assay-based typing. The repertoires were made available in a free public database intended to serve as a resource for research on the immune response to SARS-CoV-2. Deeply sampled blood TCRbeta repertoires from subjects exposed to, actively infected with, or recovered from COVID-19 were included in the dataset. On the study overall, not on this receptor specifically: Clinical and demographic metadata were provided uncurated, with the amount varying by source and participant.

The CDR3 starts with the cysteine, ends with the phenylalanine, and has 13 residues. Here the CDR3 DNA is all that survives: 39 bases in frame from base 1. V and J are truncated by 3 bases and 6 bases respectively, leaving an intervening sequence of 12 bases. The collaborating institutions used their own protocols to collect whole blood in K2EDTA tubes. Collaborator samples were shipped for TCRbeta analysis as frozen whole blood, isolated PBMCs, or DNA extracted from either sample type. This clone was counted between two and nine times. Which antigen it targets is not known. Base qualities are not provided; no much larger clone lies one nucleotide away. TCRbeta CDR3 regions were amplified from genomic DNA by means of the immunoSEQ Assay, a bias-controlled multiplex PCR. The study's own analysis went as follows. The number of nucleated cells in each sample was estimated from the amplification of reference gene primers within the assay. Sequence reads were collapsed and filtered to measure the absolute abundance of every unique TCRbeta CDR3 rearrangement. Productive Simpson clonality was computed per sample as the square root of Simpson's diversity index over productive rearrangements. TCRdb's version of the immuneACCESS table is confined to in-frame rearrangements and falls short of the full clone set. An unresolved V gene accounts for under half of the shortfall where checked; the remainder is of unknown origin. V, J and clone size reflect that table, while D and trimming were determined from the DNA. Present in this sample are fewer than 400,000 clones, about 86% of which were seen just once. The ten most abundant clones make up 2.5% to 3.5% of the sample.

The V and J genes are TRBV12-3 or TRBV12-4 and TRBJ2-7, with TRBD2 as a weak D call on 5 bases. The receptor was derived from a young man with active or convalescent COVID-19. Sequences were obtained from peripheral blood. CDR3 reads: CASSFKREFEQYF. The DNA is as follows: TGTGCCAGCAGTTTCAAAAGGGAGTTCGAGCAGTACTTC.